Detailed here is one T cell receptor beta chain. The CDR3 loop spans 17 amino acids. J gave up 0 bases and V 8 bases, and 12 bases lay outside the gene matches. Germline-derived CDR1 and CDR2 are MDHEN and SYDVKM. The data derive from a study of Ad26.COV2.S vaccination and SARS-CoV-2 variants. The treatment denotes: about 20 received Ad26.COV2.S at low or high dose, single or two shots; five or six received placebo; per-sample allocation not given. Samples came from day 63 after the first vaccine or placebo injection. Vaccine was an Ad26 vector expressing Wuhan-strain SARS-CoV-2 spike. Assay: immunoSEQ multiplex PCR; the TCRdb copy retains only in-frame clones and omits some. Seen here are more than 250,000 clones, about 89% observed once, and the top ten hold 3% to 4%.

J is TRBJ2-1 and V is TRBV28; TRBD1 matches at 8 bases. This receptor was taken from a person aged 18-65 years who received the Ad26.COV2.S COVID-19 vaccine or a placebo. Sequenced material: peripheral blood, taken in a trial of Ad26.COV2.S vaccine versus placebo. The CDR3 nucleotides read TGTGCCAGCGGCCGCCTGACAGGGGCCAGCTCCTACAATGAGCAGTTCTTC. Its protein is CASGRLTGASSYNEQFF.